The rows below give T cell receptor beta chains drawn from one sample of a study of T cell responses to AZD1222 COVID-19 vaccine. Measured with immunoSEQ multiplex PCR; TCRdb has only the in-frame clones, and not every one. The sample yields over 45,000 clones, 89% seen once. The sample consisted of peripheral blood, taken on day 0 of AZD1222 vaccination. All receptors derive from an adult in good health. CDR3s include the opening cysteine and the closing phenylalanine or tryptophan. The order of the fields is CDR3 DNA, CDR3 protein, V gene, D gene, J gene, clone size. D genes are given only for firm matches. Where a row states a size, it is once, few, many or the class of an expanded clone; other rows omit it.

CDR3nt: TGTGCCATCAGTGAGCTCGGGAGGGACGTCTGGGACTATGGCTACACCTTC
CDR3aa: CAISELGRDVWDYGYTF
v_gene: TRBV10-3
d_gene: .
j_gene: TRBJ1-2
abundance: .

CDR3nt: TGTGCCAGCAGCCAAGGGTCTAGCGGGAGGGCCCGGGAGACCCAGTACTTC
CDR3aa: CASSQGSSGRARETQYF
v_gene: TRBV14
d_gene: TRBD2
j_gene: TRBJ2-5
abundance: .

CDR3nt: TGTGCCAGCAGTTTACCGGACGGAGTCAATCAGCCCCAGCATTTT
CDR3aa: CASSLPDGVNQPQHF
v_gene: TRBV28
d_gene: .
j_gene: TRBJ1-5
abundance: .

CDR3nt: TGCAGCGTTGGGGGGCAGGGACTAGCACTCTACAATGAGCAGTTCTTC
CDR3aa: CSVGGQGLALYNEQFF
v_gene: TRBV29-1
d_gene: TRBD2
j_gene: TRBJ2-1
abundance: .

CDR3nt: TGTGCCAGCAGTTGGGACAGGGGGTCCTATAATTCACCCCTCCACTTT
CDR3aa: CASSWDRGSYNSPLHF
v_gene: TRBV2
d_gene: TRBD1
j_gene: TRBJ1-6
abundance: .

CDR3nt: TGTGCCAGCTCCCCTGCCACAACGAACTACGAGCAGTACTTC
CDR3aa: CASSPATTNYEQYF
v_gene: TRBV18
d_gene: .
j_gene: TRBJ2-7
abundance: .

CDR3nt: TGTGCCAGCTCACCACGCGGGACTAGCGGAACCATCCTCTACAATGAGCAGTTCTTC
CDR3aa: CASSPRGTSGTILYNEQFF
v_gene: TRBV18
d_gene: TRBD2
j_gene: TRBJ2-1
abundance: .

CDR3nt: TGCGCCAGCAGCTTGGGGACTCTAGCGGGAGCGGGGAGCACAGATACGCAGTATTTT
CDR3aa: CASSLGTLAGAGSTDTQYF
v_gene: TRBV5-1
d_gene: TRBD2
j_gene: TRBJ2-3
abundance: once

CDR3nt: TGTGCCAGCAGTTTGGAGGGACTAGCGTGGACAGATACGCAGTATTTT
CDR3aa: CASSLEGLAWTDTQYF
v_gene: TRBV28
d_gene: TRBD2
j_gene: TRBJ2-3
abundance: .

CDR3nt: TGTGCCACGGGACAGGGGGGATACAATGAGCAGTTCTTC
CDR3aa: CATGQGGYNEQFF
v_gene: TRBV24-1
d_gene: TRBD1
j_gene: TRBJ2-1
abundance: .

CDR3nt: TGCGCCAGCAGCTTGGGGGGACAGAAAAACACTGAAGCTTTCTTT
CDR3aa: CASSLGGQKNTEAFF
v_gene: TRBV5-1
d_gene: TRBD1
j_gene: TRBJ1-1
abundance: .

CDR3nt: TGTGCCATCAGGGGGACAGGGGGTTTTGAGACCCAGTACTTC
CDR3aa: CAIRGTGGFETQYF
v_gene: TRBV10-3
d_gene: TRBD1
j_gene: TRBJ2-5
abundance: .

CDR3nt: TGTGCCAGCTCACCACAGGGGGTGGCTGGAAACACCATATATTTT
CDR3aa: CASSPQGVAGNTIYF
v_gene: TRBV18
d_gene: .
j_gene: TRBJ1-3
abundance: .

CDR3nt: TGTGCCAGCAGCTTTCTTAGCGGGGGGGCTGGAGATACGCAGTATTTT
CDR3aa: CASSFLSGGAGDTQYF
v_gene: TRBV7-9
d_gene: TRBD2
j_gene: TRBJ2-3
abundance: .

CDR3nt: TGTGCCACCAGCAGATCCGGACTAGCAACCCTCCCAGATACGCAGTATTTT
CDR3aa: CATSRSGLATLPDTQYF
v_gene: TRBV15
d_gene: TRBD2
j_gene: TRBJ2-3
abundance: .

CDR3nt: TGTGCCACCAGCCCTGCCGGAACCAACACTGAAGCTTTCTTT
CDR3aa: CATSPAGTNTEAFF
v_gene: TRBV24-1
d_gene: .
j_gene: TRBJ1-1
abundance: .

CDR3nt: TGTGCCATCGAGGGGAACAAGGGCACCGGGGAGCTGTTTTTT
CDR3aa: CAIEGNKGTGELFF
v_gene: TRBV19
d_gene: .
j_gene: TRBJ2-2
abundance: once

CDR3nt: TGTGCCAGCAGTGTCTCCTTAACCGGGACTAGCGGAGCCGAGCAGTACTTC
CDR3aa: CASSVSLTGTSGAEQYF
v_gene: TRBV6-1
d_gene: TRBD2
j_gene: TRBJ2-7
abundance: .

CDR3nt: TGTGCCAGCAGCTTAAGGGGTGGGCAGCCCCAGCATTTT
CDR3aa: CASSLRGGQPQHF
v_gene: TRBV7-2
d_gene: .
j_gene: TRBJ1-5
abundance: few

CDR3nt: TGTGCCAGCTCACCATTGTGGACAGGTGAAGAGCAGTACTTC
CDR3aa: CASSPLWTGEEQYF
v_gene: TRBV18
d_gene: TRBD1
j_gene: TRBJ2-7
abundance: .

CDR3nt: TGTGCCTGGAGTCAGGCTCCTGGGGCCAACGTCCTGACTTTC
CDR3aa: CAWSQAPGANVLTF
v_gene: TRBV30
d_gene: .
j_gene: TRBJ2-6
abundance: .

CDR3nt: TGTGCCTGGAGTGTAGCGGCTTGGTGGGGACAGGGTCGGGGATACGAGCAGTACTTC
CDR3aa: CAWSVAAWWGQGRGYEQYF
v_gene: TRBV30
d_gene: TRBD1
j_gene: TRBJ2-7
abundance: .

CDR3nt: TGTGCCAGCTCCGGGGGGGAAAATCAGCCCCAGCATTTT
CDR3aa: CASSGGENQPQHF
v_gene: TRBV18
d_gene: .
j_gene: TRBJ1-5
abundance: .

CDR3nt: TGTGCCAGCAAAGGGCAGGGATCCTACAATGAGCAGTTCTTC
CDR3aa: CASKGQGSYNEQFF
v_gene: TRBV27
d_gene: .
j_gene: TRBJ2-1
abundance: .

CDR3nt: TGCGCCAGCAGCACTAGCGGGAGCGGCCAAGAGACCCAGTACTTC
CDR3aa: CASSTSGSGQETQYF
v_gene: TRBV5-1
d_gene: TRBD2
j_gene: TRBJ2-5
abundance: .

CDR3nt: TGTGCCAGCAGCTTGGAGGCAGGGGGGCTGGATGAGCAGTTCTTC
CDR3aa: CASSLEAGGLDEQFF
v_gene: TRBV5-5
d_gene: .
j_gene: TRBJ2-1
abundance: .

CDR3nt: TGTGCCAGCAGCCCAACTAGCGGGAGGGTTCTCGAGCAGTACTTC
CDR3aa: CASSPTSGRVLEQYF
v_gene: TRBV7-2
d_gene: TRBD2
j_gene: TRBJ2-7
abundance: .

CDR3nt: TGTGCCAGCAGCCCTCGGACAGGAGACTACAATGAGCAGTTCTTC
CDR3aa: CASSPRTGDYNEQFF
v_gene: TRBV11-1
d_gene: TRBD1
j_gene: TRBJ2-1
abundance: few

CDR3nt: TGTGCCAGCAGCGTAGGGGAAGCAAGGGAGCTGTTTTTT
CDR3aa: CASSVGEARELFF
v_gene: TRBV9
d_gene: .
j_gene: TRBJ2-2
abundance: .

CDR3nt: TGTGCCAGCAACCGGGGCGGGGTCCCCACAGATACGCAGTATTTT
CDR3aa: CASNRGGVPTDTQYF
v_gene: TRBV5-8
d_gene: .
j_gene: TRBJ2-3
abundance: .

CDR3nt: TGTGCCACCAGCAGCCGGAGCGGTGGCATTCAGTACTTC
CDR3aa: CATSSRSGGIQYF
v_gene: TRBV15
d_gene: .
j_gene: TRBJ2-4
abundance: .